The rows below give T cell receptor beta chains drawn from one sample of a study of cytomegalovirus exposure and HLA in healthy donors. Clones were sequenced by immunoSEQ multiplex PCR, and TCRdb holds only the in-frame ones, with some missing. The table lists roughly 130,000 clones, roughly 63% of them singletons, with roughly 1.6% in the top ten. The sequenced material came from PBMCs. The source of these receptors is a young man in good health and CMV-seropositive. Each CDR3 is given with its conserved first and last residue. The order of the fields is V gene, J gene, D gene, clone size, CDR3 DNA, CDR3 protein. D genes are given only for firm matches. Clone size is not always given. Where it is, it says once, few, many or a class for expanded clones.

>TRBV25-1|TRBJ1-3|NA|once
TGTGCCAGCCCCAGGGTTTGTGGCTCTGGAAACACCATATATTTT
CASPRVCGSGNTIYF
>TRBV27|TRBJ2-5|NA|few
TGTGCCAGCAGTTTATCGATCGGTTGGGAGACCCAGTACTTC
CASSLSIGWETQYF
>TRBV7-3|TRBJ2-3|TRBD2|NA
TGTGCCAGCAGCTCGGGCGGCGGGAGAATGGATACGCAGTATTTT
CASSSGGGRMDTQYF
>TRBV4-1|TRBJ2-7|TRBD2|NA
TGCGCCAGCAGCCAAGTCGGGGGGTACGAGCAGTACTTC
CASSQVGGYEQYF
>TRBV19|TRBJ1-5|TRBD1|NA
TGTGCCAGTAGTATAAGAGGAACAGGGGGCAATCAGCCCCAGCATTTT
CASSIRGTGGNQPQHF
>TRBV6-5|TRBJ2-1|TRBD2|NA
TGTGCCAGCAGTTACGGGGGGGGGACCTACAATGAGCAGTTCTTC
CASSYGGGTYNEQFF
>TRBV18|TRBJ1-2|NA|NA
TGTGCCAGCTCACAATCCGGGGGAGGAAGGAACTATGGCTACACCTTC
CASSQSGGGRNYGYTF
>TRBV4-2|TRBJ2-7|NA|NA
TGTGCCAGCAGCCCCCGGGGGTCCTACGAGCAGTACTTC
CASSPRGSYEQYF
>TRBV9|TRBJ1-5|TRBD1|NA
TGTGCCAGCAGCGTAGCCCTACAGGGGCAGGGTCAGCCCCAGCATTTT
CASSVALQGQGQPQHF
>TRBV30|TRBJ2-7|NA|NA
TGTGCCTGGAACAGGGCGGTCTCCTACGAGCAGTACTTC
CAWNRAVSYEQYF
>TRBV5-1|TRBJ1-2|TRBD1|once
TGCGCCAGCAGCTTGGGACTGACAGGGGAGTATGGCTACACCTTC
CASSLGLTGEYGYTF
>TRBV7-8|TRBJ2-7|TRBD2|once
TGTGCCAGCAGCCGAGACCTTGGACTAGCGGGTTTGTGGGGCGAGCAGTACTTC
CASSRDLGLAGLWGEQYF
>TRBV29-1|TRBJ2-2|TRBD2|NA
TGCAGCGTTGAAGTTGGCGGGAGTAACACCGGGGAGCTGTTTTTT
CSVEVGGSNTGELFF
>TRBV7-2|TRBJ1-1|TRBD1|NA
TGTGCCAGCAGCTACCGGACAGGGGAGGGCACTGAAGCTTTCTTT
CASSYRTGEGTEAFF
>TRBV6-5|TRBJ1-4|NA|NA
TGTGCCAGCAGTTACTCAGCTAGGGGGAATGAAAAACTGTTTTTT
CASSYSARGNEKLFF
>TRBV13|TRBJ2-7|TRBD2|NA
TGTGCCAGCAGCCGGAGCGGGAGCTCCTACGAGCAGTACTTC
CASSRSGSSYEQYF
>TRBV9|TRBJ2-3|TRBD1|NA
TGTGCCAGCAGCGGCCTTGGACAGGGCACAGATACGCAGTATTTT
CASSGLGQGTDTQYF
>TRBV30|TRBJ1-1|NA|NA
TGTGCCTGGAGTATCTCGATACAGGGTCGGACTTTCTTT
CAWSISIQGRTFF